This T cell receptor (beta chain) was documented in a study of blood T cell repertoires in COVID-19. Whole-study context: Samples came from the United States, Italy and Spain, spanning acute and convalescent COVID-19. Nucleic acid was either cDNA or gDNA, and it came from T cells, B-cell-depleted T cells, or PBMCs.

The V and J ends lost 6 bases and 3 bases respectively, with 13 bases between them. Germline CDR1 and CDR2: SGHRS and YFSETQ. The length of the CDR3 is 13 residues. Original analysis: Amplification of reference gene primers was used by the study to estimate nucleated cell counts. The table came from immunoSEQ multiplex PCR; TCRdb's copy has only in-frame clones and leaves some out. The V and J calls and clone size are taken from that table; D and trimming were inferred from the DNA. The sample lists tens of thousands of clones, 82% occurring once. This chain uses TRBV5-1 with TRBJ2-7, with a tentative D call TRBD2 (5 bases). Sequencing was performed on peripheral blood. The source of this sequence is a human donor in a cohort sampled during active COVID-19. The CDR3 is CASTDGGSYEQYF. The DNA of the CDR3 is TGCGCCAGCACCGATGGTGGGAGCTACGAGCAGTACTTC.